The entry that follows covers one T cell receptor (beta chain) sequence. Its antigen is not identified. The sample comes from a study of T cell repertoires in cytomegalovirus infection. Across the whole study: It was the public TCR beta signatures that indicated both CMV infection and matching HLA type.

This CDR3 is built from 12 residues. The germline CDR1 and CDR2 sequences are DFQATT and SNEGSKA (reference sequence). V dropped 0 bases and J dropped 11 bases, with 13 bases sitting between them. TCRdb reprocessed the reads with MiXCR, giving one entry per CDR3 protein. The sample lists hundreds of thousands of distinct CDR3 sequences, 15% to 20% occurring once. General observations from the study: Summed public TCR beta family frequency identified CMV carriers bearing the relevant HLA. HLA-C-restricted TCR beta clonotypes specific for CMV led the ex vivo response.

The receptor's source is a human donor in good health (CMV status not recorded). Some clones in this sample may be carry-over from other donors' samples. V gene TRBV20-1 combines with J gene TRBJ1-2; D is possibly TRBD1 (6 bases). The sequenced sample consisted of PBMCs. This CDR3 reads CSARESTGLYTF. As DNA, the CDR3 is TGCAGTGCTAGAGAATCGACAGGCCTTTACACCTTC.